The 6 T cell receptor beta chains below come from one sample, sequenced in a study of blood T cell repertoires in COVID-19. Profiled with immunoSEQ multiplex PCR; TCRdb holds only in-frame clones, not every one. The top ten clones hold about 1.2% of a sample with 150,000 to 200,000 clones, roughly 87% of them seen once. The specimen was PBMCs or T cells enriched from blood (not recorded which). The receptors stem from a human donor with acute COVID-19. The donor label of this sample is uncertain.

The chain carries TRBV6-5 and TRBJ1-5; 9 positions agree with TRBD1. Germline CDR1 reads MNHEY; CDR2 reads SVGAGI. There are 15 residues in the CDR3. V was pared by 6 bases and J by 4 bases, with 7 bases of the junction left unmatched. The CDR3 bases are TGTGCCAGCAGCGCGATGGGACAGGGTAATCAGCCCCAGCATTTT. Its translation is CASSAMGQGNQPQHF.

Only one count was recorded for this clone. This chain links TRBV7-2 with TRBJ1-2; D unresolved. Trimming took off 6 bases at V and 5 bases at J, with 10 bases between the two ends. The CDR3 totals 12 residues. Per the germline V gene, CDR1 is SGHTA and CDR2 is FQGNSA. The chain's CDR3 is CASSIQRYGYTF. In DNA, the CDR3 is TGTGCCAGCAGTATACAGAGATATGGCTACACCTTC.

This chain uses TRBV19 with TRBJ2-5, with TRBD2 matching 11 bases. CDR1 and CDR2 (germline): LNHDA, SQIVND (reference sequence). The CDR3 is 15 amino acids. The CDR3 sequence: CGTRVATSGVETQYF. The CDR3 nucleotides read TGTGGTACGCGAGTCGCGACTAGCGGGGTGGAGACCCAGTACTTC.

J is TRBJ1-1 and V is TRBV12-3 or TRBV12-4; D is unclear. Trimming removed 2 bases at V and 6 bases at J, with 10 bases between. CDR3 length: 13 residues. The CDR3 DNA reads TGTGCCAGCAGTTTAACCCCGGGTGCTGAAGCTTTCTTT. As protein: CASSLTPGAEAFF.

The chain carries TRBV9 and TRBJ2-5, with 10 nucleotides matching TRBD2. With 0 bases clipped from V and 3 bases from J, the junction kept 5 bases outside the gene matches. The V gene's germline CDR1 is SGDLS and CDR2 YYNGEE. There are 16 residues in the CDR3. The CDR3 bases are TGTGCCAGCAGCGTAGGTGGGCTAGCGGGGGAAGAGACCCAGTACTTC. Its translation: CASSVGGLAGEETQYF.

The chain combines TRBV19 with TRBJ1-2; D gene ambiguous. CDR3 length: 15 amino acids. The germline V gene encodes CDR1 LNHDA and CDR2 SQIVND (reference sequence). V was cut by 0 bases and J by 5 bases, with 13 bases left in between. CDR3: CASSIDGLPIYGYTF. Written as DNA, the CDR3 is TGTGCCAGTAGTATAGATGGCCTCCCGATATATGGCTACACCTTC.